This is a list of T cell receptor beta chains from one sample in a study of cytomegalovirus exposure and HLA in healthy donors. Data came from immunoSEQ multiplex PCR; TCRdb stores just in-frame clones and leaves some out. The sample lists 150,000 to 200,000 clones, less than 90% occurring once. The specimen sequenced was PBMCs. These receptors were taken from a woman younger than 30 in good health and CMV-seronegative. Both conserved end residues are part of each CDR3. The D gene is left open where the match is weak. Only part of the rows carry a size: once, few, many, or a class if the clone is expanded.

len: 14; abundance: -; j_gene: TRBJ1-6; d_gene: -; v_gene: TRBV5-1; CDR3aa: CASSSRDTPSPLHF; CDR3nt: TGCGCCAGCAGCTCCCGGGACACCCCTTCACCCCTCCACTTT
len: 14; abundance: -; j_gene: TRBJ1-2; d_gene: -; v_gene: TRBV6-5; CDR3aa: CASSYLGGNYGYTF; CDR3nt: TGTGCCAGCAGTTACTTGGGGGGAAACTATGGCTACACCTTC
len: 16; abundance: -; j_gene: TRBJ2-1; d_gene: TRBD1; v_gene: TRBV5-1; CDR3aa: CASSSSGTGGYNEQFF; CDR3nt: TGCGCCAGCAGCTCTTCCGGGACAGGGGGTTACAATGAGCAGTTCTTC
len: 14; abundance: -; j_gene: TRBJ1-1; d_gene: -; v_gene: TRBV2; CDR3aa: CASSERELGTEAFF; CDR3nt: TGTGCCAGCAGTGAAAGGGAGTTAGGAACTGAAGCTTTCTTT
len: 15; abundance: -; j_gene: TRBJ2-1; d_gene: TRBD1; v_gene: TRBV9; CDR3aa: CASSVGDRVANEQFF; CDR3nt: TGTGCCAGCAGCGTAGGGGACAGGGTCGCAAATGAGCAGTTCTTC
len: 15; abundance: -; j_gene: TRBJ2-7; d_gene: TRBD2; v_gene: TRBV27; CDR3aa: CASSFGRTGSYEQYF; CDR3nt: TGTGCCAGCAGTTTCGGGAGGACGGGCTCCTACGAGCAGTACTTC
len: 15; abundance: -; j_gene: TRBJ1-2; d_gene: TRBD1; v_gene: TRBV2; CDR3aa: CATLGQALTNYGYTF; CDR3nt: TGTGCCACCTTAGGACAGGCGCTTACTAACTATGGCTACACCTTC
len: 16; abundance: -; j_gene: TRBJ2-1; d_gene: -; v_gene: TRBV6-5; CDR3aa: CASSYSAGERQNEQFF; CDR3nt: TGTGCCAGCAGTTACTCGGCAGGGGAGAGACAGAATGAGCAGTTCTTC
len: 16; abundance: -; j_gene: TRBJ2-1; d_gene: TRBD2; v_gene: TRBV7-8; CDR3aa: CASSLTSGNFHNEQFF; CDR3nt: TGTGCCAGCAGCCTAACTAGCGGGAATTTCCACAATGAGCAGTTCTTC
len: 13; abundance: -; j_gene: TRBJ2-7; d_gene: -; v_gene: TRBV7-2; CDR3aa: CASSLPGGNEQYF; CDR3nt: TGTGCCAGCAGCCTACCAGGGGGGAACGAGCAGTACTTC
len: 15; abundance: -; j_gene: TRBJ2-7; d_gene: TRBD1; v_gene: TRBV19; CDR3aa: CASSPGQGKGYEQYF; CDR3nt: TGTGCCAGTAGTCCTGGACAGGGGAAGGGCTACGAGCAGTACTTC
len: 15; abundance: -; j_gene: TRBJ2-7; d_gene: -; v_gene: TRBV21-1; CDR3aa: CASSNGDRGGYEQYF; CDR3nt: TGTGCCAGCAGCAATGGGGACAGGGGAGGGTACGAGCAGTACTTC
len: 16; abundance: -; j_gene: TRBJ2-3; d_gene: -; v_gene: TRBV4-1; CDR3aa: CASSQGSAASTDTQYF; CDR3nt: TGCGCCAGCAGCCAAGGGTCTGCGGCTAGCACAGATACGCAGTATTTT
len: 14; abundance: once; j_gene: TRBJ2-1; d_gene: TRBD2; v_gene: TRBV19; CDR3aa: CASSIVRGGNEQFF; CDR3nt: TGTGCCAGTAGTATCGTCCGCGGGGGGAATGAGCAGTTCTTC
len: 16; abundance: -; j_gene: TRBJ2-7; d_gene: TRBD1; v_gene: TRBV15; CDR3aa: CATSRDTGQGEREQYF; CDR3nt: TGTGCCACCAGCAGAGATACAGGACAGGGGGAGAGGGAGCAGTACTTC
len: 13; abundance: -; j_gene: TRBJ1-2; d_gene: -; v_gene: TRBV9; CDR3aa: CASSGVGIGGYTF; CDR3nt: TGTGCCAGCAGCGGAGTGGGCATAGGTGGCTACACCTTC
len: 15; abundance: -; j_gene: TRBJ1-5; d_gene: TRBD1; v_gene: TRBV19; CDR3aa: CASSEGQGGNQPQHF; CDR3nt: TGTGCCAGTAGTGAAGGACAGGGTGGCAATCAGCCCCAGCATTTT
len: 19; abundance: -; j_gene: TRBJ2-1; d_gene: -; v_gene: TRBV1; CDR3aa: CTSSQAHSDGTSGRVSKFF; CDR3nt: TGCACCAGCAGCCAAGCTCACTCGGACGGGACTAGCGGGAGGGTATCAAAGTTCTTC
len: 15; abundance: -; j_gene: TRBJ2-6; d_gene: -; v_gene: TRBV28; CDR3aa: CASSHGSSGANVLTF; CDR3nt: TGTGCCAGCAGCCATGGGAGCTCTGGGGCCAACGTCCTGACTTTC
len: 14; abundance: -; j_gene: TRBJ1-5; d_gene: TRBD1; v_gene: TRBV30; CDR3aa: CAWRGTGGNQPQHF; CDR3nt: TGTGCCTGGAGGGGGACAGGGGGCAATCAGCCCCAGCATTTT
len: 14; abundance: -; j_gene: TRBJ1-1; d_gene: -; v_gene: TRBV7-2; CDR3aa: CASSVSVGNTEAFF; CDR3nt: TGTGCCAGCAGCGTCAGCGTCGGGAACACTGAAGCTTTCTTT
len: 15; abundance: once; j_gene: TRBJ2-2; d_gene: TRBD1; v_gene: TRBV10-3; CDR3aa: CAIMSGTGRSGELFF; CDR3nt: TGTGCCATCATGTCCGGGACAGGGCGATCCGGGGAGCTGTTTTTT
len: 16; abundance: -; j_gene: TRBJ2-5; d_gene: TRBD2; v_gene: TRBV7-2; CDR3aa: CASSLVAGPGGETQYF; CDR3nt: TGTGCCAGCAGCTTAGTAGCGGGGCCGGGGGGGGAGACCCAGTACTTC
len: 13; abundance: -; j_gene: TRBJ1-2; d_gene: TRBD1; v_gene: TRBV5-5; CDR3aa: CASSATGDYGYTF; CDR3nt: TGTGCCAGCAGCGCGACAGGGGACTATGGCTACACCTTC
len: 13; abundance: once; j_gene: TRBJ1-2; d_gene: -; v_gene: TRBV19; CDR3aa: CASSTEGIYGYTF; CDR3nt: TGTGCCAGTAGTACTGAGGGAATCTATGGCTACACCTTC
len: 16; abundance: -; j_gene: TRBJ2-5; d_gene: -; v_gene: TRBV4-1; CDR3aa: CASSPGGQSLSETQYF; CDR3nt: TGCGCCAGCAGCCCCGGGGGACAGTCCCTCTCAGAGACCCAGTACTTC
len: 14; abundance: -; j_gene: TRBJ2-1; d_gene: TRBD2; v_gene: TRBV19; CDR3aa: CASSEAGGLNEQFF; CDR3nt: TGTGCCAGTAGTGAAGCGGGAGGACTGAATGAGCAGTTCTTC
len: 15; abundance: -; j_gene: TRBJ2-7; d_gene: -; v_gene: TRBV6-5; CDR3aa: CASSTRGGGSYEQYF; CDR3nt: TGTGCCAGCAGTACAAGGGGAGGGGGGTCCTACGAGCAGTACTTC
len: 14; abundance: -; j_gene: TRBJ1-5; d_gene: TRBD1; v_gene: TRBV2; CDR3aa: CASSEGQGRQPQHF; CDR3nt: TGTGCCAGCAGTGAGGGACAGGGGAGGCAGCCCCAGCATTTT
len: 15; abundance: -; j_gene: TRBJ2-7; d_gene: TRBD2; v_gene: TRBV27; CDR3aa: CASSLIGGGSYEQYF; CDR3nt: TGTGCCAGCAGCCTAATCGGGGGGGGCTCCTACGAGCAGTACTTC
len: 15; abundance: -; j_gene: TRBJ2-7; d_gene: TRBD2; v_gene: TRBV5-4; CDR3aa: CASSSGTSGGYEQYF; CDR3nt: TGTGCCAGCAGCTCCGGGACTAGCGGGGGGTACGAGCAGTACTTC
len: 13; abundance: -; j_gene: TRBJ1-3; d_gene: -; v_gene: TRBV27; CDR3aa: CASSYQAGNTIYF; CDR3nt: TGTGCCAGCAGTTACCAGGCTGGAAACACCATATATTTT
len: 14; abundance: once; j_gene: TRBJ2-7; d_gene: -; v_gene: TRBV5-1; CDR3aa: CASSPGQYSNEQYF; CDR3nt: TGCGCCAGCAGCCCCGGACAGTATAGTAACGAGCAGTACTTC